These T cell receptor beta chains were read from a single sample in a study of T cells in Graves' hyperthyroidism and ophthalmopathy. Using its own MiXCR run on the multiplex PCR reads, TCRdb lists one record per CDR3 protein. The sample shows about 400,000 distinct CDR3 sequences, around 14% of them seen only once. The sample taken for sequencing was blood. These receptors originate from a woman under 30 with Graves' hyperthyroidism. Each CDR3 is given with its conserved first and last residue. The order of the fields is V gene, CDR3 protein.

v_call: TRBV6-1
cdr3_aa: CASSEDGWGWMNTEASF

v_call: TRBV6-4
cdr3_aa: CASSPSGTNTGELFF

v_call: TRBV20-1
cdr3_aa: CSASGGRETGGGDTQYF

v_call: TRBV12-5
cdr3_aa: CASGFGLAGDGDEQYF

v_call: TRBV2
cdr3_aa: CASSEWTSGIYNEQFF

v_call: TRBV2
cdr3_aa: CASSRTSGFVEQFF

v_call: TRBV20-1
cdr3_aa: CSALKSAEAFF

v_call: TRBV30
cdr3_aa: CASTGGWNSPLHF

v_call: TRBV5-1
cdr3_aa: CASSYAGGLAGAEQFF

v_call: TRBV29-1
cdr3_aa: CSVSRGNTEAFF

v_call: TRBV6-4
cdr3_aa: CASSLLGWAYEQYF

v_call: TRBV2
cdr3_aa: CASRGQGRSGELFF

v_call: TRBV11-2
cdr3_aa: CASSPGQGRYEQYF

v_call: TRBV3-1
cdr3_aa: CASSQGTGGEVYNSPLHF

v_call: TRBV4-1
cdr3_aa: CASSQGPSYEQYF

v_call: TRBV7-7
cdr3_aa: CASSLASYGELFF

v_call: TRBV7-9
cdr3_aa: CASSPRTGPGANEKLFF

v_call: TRBV29-1
cdr3_aa: CSVRTHNQPQHF

v_call: TRBV18
cdr3_aa: CASSPARDPVGTDTQYF

v_call: TRBV7-6
cdr3_aa: CASSLRDPATNEKLFF

v_call: TRBV6-1
cdr3_aa: CASSYPGLAGSNEQFF

v_call: TRBV12-3/TRBV12-4
cdr3_aa: CASSLHRGQYEQYF

v_call: TRBV7-9
cdr3_aa: CASSSRPSEYGYTF

v_call: TRBV6-1
cdr3_aa: CASVPGTAPYEQYF

v_call: TRBV12-3/TRBV12-4
cdr3_aa: CASSSPTIQLASDTQYF

v_call: TRBV20-1
cdr3_aa: CSGSGPYNEQFF

v_call: TRBV6-1
cdr3_aa: CASSYTAQETQYF

v_call: TRBV24-1
cdr3_aa: CATSDPIDSQETQYF

v_call: TRBV30
cdr3_aa: CAWSVTNSNQPQHF

v_call: TRBV5-1
cdr3_aa: CASRRDTEGQPQHF

v_call: TRBV12-3/TRBV12-4
cdr3_aa: CASSLWGQNQPQHF

v_call: TRBV20-1
cdr3_aa: CTARKGTKGEQFF

v_call: TRBV7-9
cdr3_aa: CASSQLAGGPMTKNIQYF

v_call: TRBV5-1
cdr3_aa: CASSLGTGVISSPLHF

v_call: TRBV20-1
cdr3_aa: CSARAPPNEQFF

v_call: TRBV11-2
cdr3_aa: CASSPGDGGAYNEQFF

v_call: TRBV10-1
cdr3_aa: CASASLTRNSYEQYF

v_call: TRBV20-1
cdr3_aa: CSARDLAGGSYEQYF

v_call: TRBV4-1
cdr3_aa: CASSPWASGNTDTQYF

v_call: TRBV27
cdr3_aa: CASSLSGTRGNTIYF

v_call: TRBV15
cdr3_aa: CATSRVGEPQHF

v_call: TRBV5-8
cdr3_aa: CASSLRQGQPQHF

v_call: TRBV5-1
cdr3_aa: CASSLGQGSSGANVLTF

v_call: TRBV13
cdr3_aa: CASSLELAGGPDYNEQFF

v_call: TRBV18
cdr3_aa: CASSPPGPTGYNEQFF

v_call: TRBV5-6
cdr3_aa: CASSLPRNTEAFF

v_call: TRBV5-1
cdr3_aa: CASSFFEGYGEQFF

v_call: TRBV7-9
cdr3_aa: CASTVGTPPNKQFF

v_call: TRBV12-3/TRBV12-4
cdr3_aa: CASSPRNTGTDTQYF

v_call: TRBV20-1
cdr3_aa: CSARDDQSSYEQYF

v_call: TRBV30
cdr3_aa: CAWSRRAGGSTDTQYF

v_call: TRBV5-1
cdr3_aa: CASSLQGGGQPQHF

v_call: TRBV7-2
cdr3_aa: CASSSVSETQYF

v_call: TRBV30
cdr3_aa: CAWTVKQLAKNIQYF

v_call: TRBV19
cdr3_aa: CATTGQPSSGANVLTF